The clone carrying this T cell receptor beta chain came up once. Antigen specificity is unknown. CDR3 length: 14 amino acids. Germline values: CDR1 SGDLS, CDR2 YYNGEE. V was shortened by 3 bases and J by 3 bases, with 9 bases between the two germline ends. This sample is part of a study of post-analysis software for immune sequencing data. Whole-study results and caveats: Patients showed TRBV5-6, TRBV5-1 and TRBV20-1 among roughly 5 TRBV segments more frequent than in controls.

Unique molecular identifiers tagged the TCR beta cDNA libraries. A population of about 1 to 11 million T cells gave rise to about half a million cDNA molecules. One entry per CDR3 protein, called by TCRdb with MiXCR from the PCR reads. The sample has around 400,000 distinct CDR3 sequences, approximately 38% seen once. This TCR was recovered from a girl aged 10 to 17 with multiple sclerosis. V usage is TRBV9 and J usage is TRBJ1-4; the D is unclear. Sequenced sample: blood. CDR3 nucleotides: TGTGCCAGCAGCGATGGGAGAGCTAATGAAAAACTGTTTTTT. It yields the protein CASSDGRANEKLFF.